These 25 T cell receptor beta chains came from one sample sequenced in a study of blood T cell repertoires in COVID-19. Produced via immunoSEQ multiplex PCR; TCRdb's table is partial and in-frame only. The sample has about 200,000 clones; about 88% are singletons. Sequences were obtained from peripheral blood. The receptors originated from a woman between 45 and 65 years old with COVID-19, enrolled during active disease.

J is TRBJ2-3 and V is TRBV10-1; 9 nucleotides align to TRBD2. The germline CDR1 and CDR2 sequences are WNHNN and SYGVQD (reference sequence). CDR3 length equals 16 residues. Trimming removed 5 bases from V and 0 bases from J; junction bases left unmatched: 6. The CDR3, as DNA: TGCGCCAGCAGTTCTCGACTAGCGGCTAGCACAGATACGCAGTATTTT. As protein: CASSSRLAASTDTQYF.

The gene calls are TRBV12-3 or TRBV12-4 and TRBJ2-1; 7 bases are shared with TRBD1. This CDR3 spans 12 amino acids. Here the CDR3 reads CVSGTDSNEQFF. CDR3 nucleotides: TGTGTCTCCGGGACAGACTCCAATGAGCAGTTCTTC.

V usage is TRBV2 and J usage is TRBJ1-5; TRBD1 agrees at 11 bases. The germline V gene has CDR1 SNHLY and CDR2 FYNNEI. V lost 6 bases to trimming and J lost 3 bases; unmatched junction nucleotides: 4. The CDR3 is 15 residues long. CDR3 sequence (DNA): TGTGCCAGCAGCGGACAGGGGGCGCCCAATCAGCCCCAGCATTTT. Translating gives CASSGQGAPNQPQHF. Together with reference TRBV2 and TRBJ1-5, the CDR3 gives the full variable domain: EPEVTQTPSHQVTQMGQEVILRCVPISNHLYFYWYRQILGQKVEFLVSFYNNEISEKSEIFDDQFSVERPDGSNFTLKIRSTKLEDSAMYFCASSGQGAPNQPQHFGDGTRLSIL.

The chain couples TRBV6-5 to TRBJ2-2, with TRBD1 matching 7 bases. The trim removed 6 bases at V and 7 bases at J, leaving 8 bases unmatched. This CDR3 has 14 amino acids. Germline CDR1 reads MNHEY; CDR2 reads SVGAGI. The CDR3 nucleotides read TGTGCCAGCAGGGGACAGTTTGCCTTCGGGGAGCTGTTTTTT. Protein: CASRGQFAFGELFF.

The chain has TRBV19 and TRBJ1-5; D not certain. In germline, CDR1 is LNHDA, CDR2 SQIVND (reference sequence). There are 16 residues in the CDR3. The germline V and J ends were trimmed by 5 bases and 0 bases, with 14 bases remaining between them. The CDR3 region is CASSALGVNSNQPQHF. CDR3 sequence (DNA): TGTGCCAGTAGTGCCCTGGGAGTCAATAGCAATCAGCCCCAGCATTTT.

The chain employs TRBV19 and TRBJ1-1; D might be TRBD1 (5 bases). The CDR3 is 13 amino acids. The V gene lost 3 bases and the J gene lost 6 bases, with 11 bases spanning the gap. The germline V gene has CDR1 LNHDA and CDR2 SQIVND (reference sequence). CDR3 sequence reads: CASSIGTGAEAFF. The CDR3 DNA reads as TGTGCCAGTAGTATTGGGACTGGGGCTGAAGCTTTCTTT.

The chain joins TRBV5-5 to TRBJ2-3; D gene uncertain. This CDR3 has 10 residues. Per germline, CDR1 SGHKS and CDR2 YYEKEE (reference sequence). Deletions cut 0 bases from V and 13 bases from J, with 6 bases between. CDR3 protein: CASSLVTKYF. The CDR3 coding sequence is TGTGCCAGCAGCTTGGTGACAAAGTATTTT. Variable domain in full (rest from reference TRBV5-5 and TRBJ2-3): DAGVTQSPTHLIKTRGQQVTLRCSPISGHKSVSWYQQVLGQGPQFIFQYYEKEERGRGNFPDRFSARQFPNYSSELNVNALLLGDSALYLCASSLVTKYFGPGTRLTVL.

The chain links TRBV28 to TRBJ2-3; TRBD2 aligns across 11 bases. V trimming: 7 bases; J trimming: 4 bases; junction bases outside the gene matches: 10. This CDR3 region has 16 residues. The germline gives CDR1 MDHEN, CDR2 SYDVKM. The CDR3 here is CASIRRSGGGPDTQYF. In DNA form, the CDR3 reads TGTGCCAGCATTCGCCGTAGCGGGGGGGGTCCAGATACGCAGTATTTT.

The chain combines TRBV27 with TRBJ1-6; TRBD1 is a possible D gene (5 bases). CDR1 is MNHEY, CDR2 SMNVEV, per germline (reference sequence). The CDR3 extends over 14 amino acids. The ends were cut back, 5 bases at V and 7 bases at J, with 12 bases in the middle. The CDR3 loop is CASSAYRQNSPLHF. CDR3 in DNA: TGTGCCAGCAGTGCGTACAGGCAAAATTCACCCCTCCACTTT.

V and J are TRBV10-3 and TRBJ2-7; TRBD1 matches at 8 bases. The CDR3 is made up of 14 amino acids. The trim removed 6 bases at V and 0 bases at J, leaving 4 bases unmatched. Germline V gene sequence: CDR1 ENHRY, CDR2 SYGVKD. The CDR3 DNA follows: TGTGCCATCAGAGCCGGGACAGGCTCCTACGAGCAGTACGTC. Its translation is CAIRAGTGSYEQYV.

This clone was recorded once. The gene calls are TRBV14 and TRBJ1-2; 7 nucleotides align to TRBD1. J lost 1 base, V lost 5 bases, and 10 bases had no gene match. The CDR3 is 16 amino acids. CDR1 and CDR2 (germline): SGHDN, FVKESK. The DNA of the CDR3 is TGTGCCAGCAGCAAAAGGGGGCCGGATCTTAACTATGGCTACACCTTC. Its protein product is CASSKRGPDLNYGYTF.

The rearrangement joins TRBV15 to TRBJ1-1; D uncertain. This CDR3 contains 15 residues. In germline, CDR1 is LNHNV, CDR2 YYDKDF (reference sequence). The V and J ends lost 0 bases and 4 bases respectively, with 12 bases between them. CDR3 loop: CATSRDQRFVTEAFF. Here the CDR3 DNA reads TGTGCCACCAGCAGAGATCAGAGGTTCGTCACTGAAGCTTTCTTT.

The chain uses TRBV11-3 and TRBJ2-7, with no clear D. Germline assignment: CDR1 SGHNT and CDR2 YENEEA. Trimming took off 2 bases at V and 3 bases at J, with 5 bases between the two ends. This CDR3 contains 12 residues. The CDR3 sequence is CASSLSRYEQYF. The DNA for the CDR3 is TGTGCCAGCAGCTTATCCCGCTACGAGCAGTACTTC.

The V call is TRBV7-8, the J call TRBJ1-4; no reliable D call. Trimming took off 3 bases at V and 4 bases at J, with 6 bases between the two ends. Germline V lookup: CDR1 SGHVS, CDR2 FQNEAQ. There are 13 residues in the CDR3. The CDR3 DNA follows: TGTGCCAGCAGCTTCGCCTATAATGAAAAACTGTTTTTT. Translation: CASSFAYNEKLFF.

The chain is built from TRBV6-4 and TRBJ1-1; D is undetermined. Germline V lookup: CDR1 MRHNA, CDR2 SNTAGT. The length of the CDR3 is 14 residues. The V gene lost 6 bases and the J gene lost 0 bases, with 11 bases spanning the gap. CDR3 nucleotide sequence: TGTGCCAGCAGCCCGAACGCGATGAACACTGAAGCTTTCTTT. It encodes CASSPNAMNTEAFF.

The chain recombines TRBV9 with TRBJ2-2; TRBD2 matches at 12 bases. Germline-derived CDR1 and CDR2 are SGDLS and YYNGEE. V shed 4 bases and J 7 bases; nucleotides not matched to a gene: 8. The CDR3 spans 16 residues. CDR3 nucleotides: TGTGCCAGCAGCCTAACTAGCGGGGGGCCGGGCGGGGAGCTGTTTTTT. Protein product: CASSLTSGGPGGELFF.

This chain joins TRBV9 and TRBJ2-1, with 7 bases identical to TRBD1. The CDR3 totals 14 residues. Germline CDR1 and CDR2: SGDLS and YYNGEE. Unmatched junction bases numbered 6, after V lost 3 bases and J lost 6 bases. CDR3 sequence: CASSAYEGANEQFF. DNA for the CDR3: TGTGCCAGCAGCGCATACGAGGGGGCCAATGAGCAGTTCTTC.

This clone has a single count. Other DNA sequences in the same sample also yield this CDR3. CDR3 amino acids: CASSLGQGTEAFF. In DNA form, the CDR3 reads TGTGCCAGCAGCCTCGGACAGGGCACTGAAGCTTTCTTT. V is TRBV7-2 and J is TRBJ1-1; 8 bases map to TRBD1. Germline V gene sequence: CDR1 SGHTA, CDR2 FQGNSA. The V and J ends lost 5 bases and 4 bases, in that order; junction bases with no gene match: 3. The CDR3 loop spans 13 amino acids.

The CDR3 protein is CASSEAVRGTEAFF. CDR3 nucleotide sequence: TGCGCCAGCAGTGAAGCAGTACGGGGGACTGAAGCTTTCTTT. J is TRBJ1-1 and V is TRBV10-2; D is possibly TRBD1 (5 bases). V shed 3 bases and J shed 5 bases, with 13 bases lying between them. The CDR3 is 14 residues long. Germline CDR1 reads WSHSY; CDR2 reads SAAADI.

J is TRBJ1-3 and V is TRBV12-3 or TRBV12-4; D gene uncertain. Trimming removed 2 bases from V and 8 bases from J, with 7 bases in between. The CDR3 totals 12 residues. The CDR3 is CASSLIGDTIYF. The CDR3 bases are TGTGCCAGCAGTTTAATCGGGGACACCATATATTTT.

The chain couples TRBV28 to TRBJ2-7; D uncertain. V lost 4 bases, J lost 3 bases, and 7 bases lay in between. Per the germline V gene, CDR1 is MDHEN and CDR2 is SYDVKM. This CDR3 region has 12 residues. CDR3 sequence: CASSSLNYEQYF. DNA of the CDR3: TGTGCCAGCAGTTCCCTTAACTACGAGCAGTACTTC.

CDR3 in DNA: TGTGCCTGGAGATTAGGGACAGGGGACGCTTTCTATGGCTACACCTTC. Protein product: CAWRLGTGDAFYGYTF. The chain recombines TRBV30 with TRBJ1-2; 10 bases match TRBD1. The V gene's germline CDR1 is GTSNPN and CDR2 SVGIG (reference sequence). The CDR3 loop spans 16 amino acids. V shed 3 bases and J 4 bases; nucleotides not matched to a gene: 11.

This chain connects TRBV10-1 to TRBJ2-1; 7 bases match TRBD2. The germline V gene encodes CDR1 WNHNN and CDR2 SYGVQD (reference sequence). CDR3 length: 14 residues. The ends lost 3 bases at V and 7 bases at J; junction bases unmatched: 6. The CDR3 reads CASSEPGGWNEQFF. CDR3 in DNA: TGCGCCAGCAGTGAACCGGGAGGTTGGAATGAGCAGTTCTTC.

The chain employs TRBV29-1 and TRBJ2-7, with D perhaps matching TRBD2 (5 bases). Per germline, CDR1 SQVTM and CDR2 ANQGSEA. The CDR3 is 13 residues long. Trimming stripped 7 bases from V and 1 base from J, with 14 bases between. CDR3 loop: CSAITRVSYEQYF. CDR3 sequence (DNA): TGCAGCGCAATTACTAGGGTATCCTACGAGCAGTACTTC.

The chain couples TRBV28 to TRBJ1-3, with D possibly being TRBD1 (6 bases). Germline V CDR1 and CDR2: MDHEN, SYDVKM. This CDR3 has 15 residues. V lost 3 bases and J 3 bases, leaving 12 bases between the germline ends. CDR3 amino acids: CASSLVWTDGNTIYF. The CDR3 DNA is TGTGCCAGCAGTTTGGTGTGGACAGATGGAAACACCATATATTTT.